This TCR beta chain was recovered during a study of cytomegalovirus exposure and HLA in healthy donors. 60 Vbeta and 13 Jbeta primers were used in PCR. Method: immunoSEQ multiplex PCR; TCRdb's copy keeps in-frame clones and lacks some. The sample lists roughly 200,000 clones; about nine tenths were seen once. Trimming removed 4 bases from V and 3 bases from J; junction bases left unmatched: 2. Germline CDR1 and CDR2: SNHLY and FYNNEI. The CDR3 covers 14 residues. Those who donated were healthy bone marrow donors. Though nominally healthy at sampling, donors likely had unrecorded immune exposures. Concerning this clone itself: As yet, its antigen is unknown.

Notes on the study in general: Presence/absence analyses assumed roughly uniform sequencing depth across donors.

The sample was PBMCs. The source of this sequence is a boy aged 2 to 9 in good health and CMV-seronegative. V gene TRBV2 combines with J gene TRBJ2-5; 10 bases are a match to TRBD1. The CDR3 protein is CASSADRGEETQYF. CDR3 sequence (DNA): TGTGCCAGCAGTGCGGACAGGGGGGAAGAGACCCAGTACTTC.